Listed here is a single TCR beta chain. Its antigen is still unknown. The data derive from a study of CD8 T cells in Susac syndrome. CD8+ and CD4+ T cells taken from blood had their TCR beta sequenced. Study-wide results and limits: A relatively small number of individuals underwent TCR sequencing and HLA analysis.

This CDR3 has 12 amino acids. Germline CDR1 and CDR2: LNHDA and SQIVND (reference sequence). Trimming shortened V by 7 bases and J by 7 bases, and 11 bases separated the two germline ends. Reverse transcription of roughly 0.45 to 1 ug RNA was performed with random hexamers. Coverage of TCR beta CDR3 amplification by immunoSEQ multiplex PCR extended to 54 Vbeta and 13 Jbeta. MiXCR, applied by TCRdb to the immunoSEQ multiplex PCR reads, yields one record per CDR3 protein. The sample includes about 200,000 distinct CDR3 sequences, 85% to 95% of them seen just once. This sequence originates from a human donor in good health. The chain links TRBV19 to TRBJ1-5, with D perhaps TRBD1 (6 bases). The sample comprised CD4+ T cells from PBMCs. The CDR3 reads CASTAGQQPQHF. As DNA, the CDR3 is TGTGCCAGTACCGCGGGACAACAGCCCCAGCATTTT.